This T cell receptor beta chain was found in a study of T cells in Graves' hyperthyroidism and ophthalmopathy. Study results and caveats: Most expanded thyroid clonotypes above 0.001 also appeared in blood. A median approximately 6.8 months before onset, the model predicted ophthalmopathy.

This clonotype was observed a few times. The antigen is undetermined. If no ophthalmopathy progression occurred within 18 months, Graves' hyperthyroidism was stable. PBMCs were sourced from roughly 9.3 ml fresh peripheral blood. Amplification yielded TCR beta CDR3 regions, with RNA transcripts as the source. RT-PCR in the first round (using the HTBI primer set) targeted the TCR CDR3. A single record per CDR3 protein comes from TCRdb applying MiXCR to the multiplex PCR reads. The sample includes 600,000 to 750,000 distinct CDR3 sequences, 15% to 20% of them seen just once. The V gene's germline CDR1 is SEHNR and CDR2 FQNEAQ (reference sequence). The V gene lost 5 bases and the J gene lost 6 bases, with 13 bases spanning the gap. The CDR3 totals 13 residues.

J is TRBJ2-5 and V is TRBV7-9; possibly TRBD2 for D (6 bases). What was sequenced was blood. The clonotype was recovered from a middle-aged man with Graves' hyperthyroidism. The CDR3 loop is CASSLQEGQTQYF. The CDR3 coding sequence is TGTGCCAGCAGCCTTCAGGAGGGCCAGACCCAGTACTTC.